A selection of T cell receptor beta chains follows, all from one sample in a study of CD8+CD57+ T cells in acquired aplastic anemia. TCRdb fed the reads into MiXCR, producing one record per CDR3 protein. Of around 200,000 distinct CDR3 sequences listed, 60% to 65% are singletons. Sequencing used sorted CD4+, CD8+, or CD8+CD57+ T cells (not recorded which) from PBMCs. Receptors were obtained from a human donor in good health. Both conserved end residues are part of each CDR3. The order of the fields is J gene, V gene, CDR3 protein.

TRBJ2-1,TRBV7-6,CASRPPGTSSNEQFF
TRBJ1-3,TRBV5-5,CASANLGNTIYF
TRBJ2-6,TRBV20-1,CSASRSGANVLTF
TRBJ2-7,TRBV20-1,CSASIPGLSYEQYF
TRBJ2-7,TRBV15,CASSLDFVAYEQYF
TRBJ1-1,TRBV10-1,CASSESMGGRQAEAFF
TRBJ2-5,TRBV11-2,CASHGISF
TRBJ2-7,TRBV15,CAASSPGQNYEQYF
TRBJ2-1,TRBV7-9,CAWSRGGGSYNEQFF
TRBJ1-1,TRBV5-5,CASSLLRDRDYEAFF
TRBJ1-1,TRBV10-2,CASSESGKQGNTEAFF
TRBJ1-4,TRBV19,CASGAGLNTEKLFF
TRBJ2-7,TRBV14,CASSPGSVEQYF
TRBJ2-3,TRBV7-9,CATSPTYTDTQYF
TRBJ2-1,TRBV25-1,CASSGGGSQRYNEQFF
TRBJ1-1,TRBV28,CASSFLVMNTEAFF
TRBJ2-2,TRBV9,CASSVGSATGELFF
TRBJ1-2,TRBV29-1,CSVAGTYGYTF
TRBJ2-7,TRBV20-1,CSASVLAGGHEQYF
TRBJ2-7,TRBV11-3,CASSLTSGSHEQYF
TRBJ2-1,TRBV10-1,CASSRQGSEQFF
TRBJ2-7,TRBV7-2,CATQLRNGYEQYF
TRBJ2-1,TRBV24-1,CATGTVRDEQFF
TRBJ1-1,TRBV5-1,CASSLEGEGAFF
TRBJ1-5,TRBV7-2,CASSLVHGTDQPQHF
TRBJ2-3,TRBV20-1,CSARDRDYTDTQYF
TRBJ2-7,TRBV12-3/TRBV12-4,CASSLVTGGEQYF
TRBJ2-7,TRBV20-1,CSARGLLAGEQYF
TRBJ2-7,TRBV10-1,CASSNETGGYEQYF
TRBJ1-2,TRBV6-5,CASSPGTRVSANYGYTF
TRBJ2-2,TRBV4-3,CASSQDNRGDTGELFF
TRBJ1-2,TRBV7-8,CASSPAWGDYGYTF
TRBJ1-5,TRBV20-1,CSARDGNHGPASGASQHF
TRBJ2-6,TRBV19,CASLSRSGANVLTF
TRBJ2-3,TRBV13,CASSLDLHRDTQYF
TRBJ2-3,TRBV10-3,CAISDLLAGEADTQYF
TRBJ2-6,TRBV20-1,CSARTSGANVLTF
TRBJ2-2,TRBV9,CASSVGGGRNTGELFF
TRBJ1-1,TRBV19,CASSIGGLYTEAFF
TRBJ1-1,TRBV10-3,CAIREGTLDTEAFF
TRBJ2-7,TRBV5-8,CASAPLADEQYF
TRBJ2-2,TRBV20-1,CSARDTGGSGELFF
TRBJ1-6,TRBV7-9,CASSPGLTSNSPLHF